The text below deals with one TCR beta chain. Its antigen remains unidentified. This CDR3 contains 14 residues. Germline trimming cut 6 bases from V and 5 bases from J; bases unmatched to any gene: 5. From germline, CDR1 is LNHDA and CDR2 SQIVND (reference sequence). Libraries were prepared by immunoSEQ multiplex PCR; TCRdb keeps only in-frame clonotypes and omits some of them. Among more than 130,000 clones listed, around 90% were seen once. This record belongs to a study of cytomegalovirus exposure and HLA in healthy donors. Broader study findings: In vitro assays verified that three CMV-associated chains recognized CMV antigens specifically.

The gene calls are TRBV19 and TRBJ2-7, with TRBD1 matching 12 bases. What was sequenced was PBMCs. The clonotype comes from a woman aged 18-29 years in good health and CMV-seropositive. The CDR3: CASRPGQGANEQYF. The CDR3 DNA follows: TGTGCCAGTAGGCCGGGACAGGGGGCGAACGAGCAGTACTTC. The complete variable domain, with remaining parts taken from reference TRBV19 and TRBJ2-7, reads DGGITQSPKYLFRKEGQNVTLSCEQNLNHDAMYWYRQDPGQGLRLIYYSQIVNDFQKGDIAEGYSVSREKKESFPLTVTSAQKNPTAFYLCASRPGQGANEQYFGPGTRLTVT.